One and the same sample provided the 32 T cell receptor beta chains below, sequenced in a study of cytomegalovirus exposure and HLA in healthy donors. With 60 Vbeta and 13 Jbeta primers, the PCR was carried out. Sequenced by immunoSEQ multiplex PCR; TCRdb stores in-frame clones only, minus some. The sample has some 200,000 clones; 70% are singletons. Sequenced material: PBMCs. Receptors were obtained from a man aged 40-49 years in good health and CMV-seropositive.

The genes are TRBV5-1 and TRBJ2-6, with a tentative D call TRBD1 (5 bases). Deletions cut 4 bases from V and 4 bases from J, with 9 bases between. The CDR3 has 14 residues. Germline-derived CDR1 and CDR2 are SGHRS and YFSETQ. CDR3 DNA: TGCGCCAGCAGCCCAAGGGGAGGGGCCAACGTCCTGACTTTC. Translation: CASSPRGGANVLTF. The variable domain in full, completed from reference TRBV5-1 and TRBJ2-6, reads KAGVTQTPRYLIKTRGQQVTLSCSPISGHRSVSWYQQTPGQGLQFLFEYFSETQRNKGNFPGRFSGRQFSNSRSEMNVSTLELGDSALYLCASSPRGGANVLTFGAGSRLTVL.

The chain is built from TRBV29-1 and TRBJ2-1, with unresolved D. This CDR3 contains 16 residues. Germline CDR1 reads SQVTM; CDR2 reads ANQGSEA. V shed 2 bases and J shed 0 bases, with 14 bases lying between them. In DNA form, the CDR3 reads TGCAGCGTTGAAAAATTCCCTGTAGTCTCCTACAATGAGCAGTTCTTC. Its translation is CSVEKFPVVSYNEQFF.

This chain connects TRBV7-9 to TRBJ1-2; the D gene is possibly TRBD1 (5 bases). CDR3 length equals 13 residues. Trimming removed 3 bases at V and 4 bases at J, with 9 bases between. Germline CDR1 is SEHNR and CDR2 is FQNEAQ (reference sequence). DNA for the CDR3: TGTGCCAGCAGCTTCAGGGAAACCTATGGCTACACCTTC. Its translation: CASSFRETYGYTF.

This clone was seen a handful of times. The rearrangement links TRBV6-5 to TRBJ2-7, with a possible D match to TRBD2 (5 bases). Trimming shortened V by 5 bases and J by 6 bases, and 8 bases separated the two germline ends. This CDR3 region has 11 residues. Germline CDR1 reads MNHEY; CDR2 reads SVGAGI. CDR3 in DNA: TGTGCCAGCAGTAACGCGGGCGAGCAGTACTTC. This gives the protein CASSNAGEQYF.

V is TRBV7-6 and J is TRBJ1-5; a possible D gene is TRBD1 (5 bases). The V gene lost 1 base and the J gene lost 4 bases, with 11 bases spanning the gap. Germline-derived CDR1 and CDR2 are SGHVS and FNYEAQ. The length of the CDR3 is 15 residues. Here the CDR3 DNA reads TGTGCCAGCAGCTTAGACGGCAGGACAAATCAGCCCCAGCATTTT. This encodes CASSLDGRTNQPQHF.

A few counts support this clone. The genes are TRBV6-1 and TRBJ2-7; 7 nucleotides align to TRBD1. The germline V gene has CDR1 MNHNS and CDR2 SASEGT. The CDR3 is 14 residues long. The ends lost 6 bases at V and 6 bases at J; junction bases unmatched: 11. Here the CDR3 reads CASRFDRVVGEQYF. CDR3 in DNA: TGTGCCAGCAGATTCGACAGGGTAGTTGGCGAGCAGTACTTC.

The count of this clone is one. This chain joins TRBV4-2 and TRBJ2-1; D is possibly TRBD2 (7 bases). Germline loops: CDR1 LGHNA, CDR2 YNFKEQ. The ends were cut back, 1 base at V and 0 bases at J, with 19 bases in the middle. This CDR3 is 19 amino acids long. The CDR3 sequence is CASSQGLRGPEFSYNEQFF. The CDR3 region has the DNA TGTGCCAGCAGCCAAGGTTTGCGGGGGCCAGAATTCTCCTACAATGAGCAGTTCTTC.

The CDR3 DNA reads TGTGCCAGCAGCGCCACAGGGCACAATTCACCCCTCCACTTT. This sequence encodes CASSATGHNSPLHF. This chain connects TRBV9 to TRBJ1-6; D perhaps matches TRBD1 (6 bases). In germline, CDR1 is SGDLS, CDR2 YYNGEE. The V gene lost 3 bases and the J gene lost 7 bases, with 11 bases spanning the gap. The CDR3 runs to 14 residues.

This clone was recorded a few times. Other nucleotide sequences from this sample produce the same CDR3. CDR3 amino acids: CASSTTGDTEAFF. The CDR3 nucleotides read TGTGCCAGTAGTACTACAGGGGACACTGAAGCTTTCTTT. J is TRBJ1-1 and V is TRBV19, with 7 bases identical to TRBD1. CDR1 is LNHDA and CDR2 is SQIVND in the germline V gene (reference sequence). CDR3 length: 13 residues. The J segment lost 3 bases and the V segment lost 4 bases, leaving 2 bases of the junction unmatched.

The chain has TRBV9 and TRBJ2-5, with a weak D call TRBD1 (6 bases). Germline V lookup: CDR1 SGDLS, CDR2 YYNGEE. The CDR3 is 14 residues long. The V end was cut by 0 bases, the J end by 5 bases, with 11 bases between. The CDR3 DNA is TGTGCCAGCAGCGTAGTGGACAGTGGGGAGACCCAGTACTTC. This gives the protein CASSVVDSGETQYF.

V gene TRBV11-2 combines with J gene TRBJ1-1; D is perhaps TRBD1 (5 bases). The V and J ends lost 4 bases and 5 bases respectively, with 17 bases between them. Germline V CDR1 and CDR2: SGHAT, FQNNGV. This CDR3 is built from 15 residues. The CDR3 region is CASSSGNFLWTEAFF. The CDR3 DNA is TGTGCCAGCAGCTCAGGGAATTTCCTTTGGACTGAAGCTTTCTTT.

The chain is built from TRBV19 and TRBJ1-2; D is possibly TRBD1 (6 bases). V was trimmed by 7 bases and J by 3 bases, leaving 18 bases between them. The CDR3 is made up of 15 amino acids. CDR1 is LNHDA, CDR2 SQIVND, per germline (reference sequence). The CDR3 loop reads CASNKAQGGDYGYTF. In DNA, the CDR3 is TGTGCCAGTAACAAGGCGCAAGGGGGGGACTATGGCTACACCTTC.

This clone was detected only a few times. The chain links TRBV6-5 to TRBJ1-1; D is unresolved. The germline V gene encodes CDR1 MNHEY and CDR2 SVGAGI. The CDR3 covers 14 residues. V was pared by 2 bases and J by 2 bases, with 9 bases between. CDR3 nucleotides: TGTGCCAGCAGTTACACAGACCTAAACACTGAAGCTTTCTTT. Translation gives CASSYTDLNTEAFF.

This clone appeared once. The V gene is TRBV6-5, the J gene TRBJ2-5; 8 positions agree with TRBD1. Germline V gene sequence: CDR1 MNHEY, CDR2 SVGAGI. There are 14 residues in the CDR3. Trimming removed 0 bases from V and 4 bases from J; junction bases left unmatched: 1. DNA of the CDR3: TGTGCCAGCAGTTACTCGACAGGGGCAGAGACCCAGTACTTC. Its translation is CASSYSTGAETQYF.

V and J are TRBV6-5 and TRBJ1-1; TRBD1 might be the D (5 bases). Deletions cut 0 bases from V and 0 bases from J, with 8 bases between. The CDR3 loop spans 15 amino acids. CDR1 and CDR2 (germline): MNHEY, SVGAGI. The CDR3 region is CASSYSRGLNTEAFF. The CDR3 DNA reads as TGTGCCAGCAGTTACTCCCGGGGGTTGAACACTGAAGCTTTCTTT.

In this sample, this clone turned up a few times. The J gene is TRBJ1-3, the V gene TRBV6-8; D might be TRBD1 (6 bases). The CDR3 runs 14 residues. V was clipped by 7 bases and J by 7 bases, with 17 bases between them. Germline CDR1 and CDR2: MNHGY and SAAAGT. The CDR3 DNA reads TGTGCCAGCAAGCGTTGGGGGCGCGGGAACACCATATATTTT. Its protein product is CASKRWGRGNTIYF.

V gene TRBV6-6 combines with J gene TRBJ2-2; 7 nucleotides match TRBD1. Germline V lookup: CDR1 MNHNY, CDR2 SVGAGI (reference sequence). J lost 6 bases, V lost 9 bases, and 13 bases had no gene match. CDR3 length: 15 residues. In nucleotides, the CDR3 is TGTGCCAGTACACCACTCACAGGGGCGGCCGGGGAGCTGTTTTTT. This encodes CASTPLTGAAGELFF.

The gene calls are TRBV11-3 and TRBJ1-1; 7 bases map to TRBD1. The CDR3 loop spans 13 amino acids. The junction had 1 base not matched to a gene; V was cut back by 3 bases and J by 3 bases. Germline CDR1 SGHNT, CDR2 YENEEA. CDR3 amino acids: CASSLDRYTEAFF. CDR3 coding DNA: TGTGCCAGCAGCTTGGACAGGTACACTGAAGCTTTCTTT.

The J gene is TRBJ2-3, the V gene TRBV21-1; the table's D call of TRBD2 was not tested on the DNA. TRBV21-1 is given as a pseudogene. The CDR3 extends over 17 amino acids. CDR3 loop: CASSKAFASGGIDTQYF. The CDR3 bases are TGTGCCAGCAGCAAAGCGTTTGCTAGCGGGGGCATAGATACGCAGTATTTT.

DNA for the CDR3: TGTGCCAGCAGCGCGGCCCTAGGAGGACCCCTCCACTTT. Translated: CASSAALGGPLHF. This chain joins TRBV9 and TRBJ1-6; D unclear. The CDR3 sequence is 13 residues long. From germline, CDR1 is SGDLS and CDR2 YYNGEE. V was cut by 3 bases and J by 12 bases, with 13 bases left in between.

CDR3 protein: CASSGGLNQPQHF. CDR3 nucleotide sequence: TGTGCCAGCAGTGGCGGACTCAATCAGCCCCAGCATTTT. This chain links TRBV2 with TRBJ1-5, with D unresolved. Germline V gene data show CDR1 as SNHLY and CDR2 as FYNNEI. Trimming removed 4 bases at V and 3 bases at J, with 7 bases between. The CDR3 has 13 amino acids. Filled out from reference TRBV2 and TRBJ1-5, the complete variable domain reads EPEVTQTPSHQVTQMGQEVILRCVPISNHLYFYWYRQILGQKVEFLVSFYNNEISEKSEIFDDQFSVERPDGSNFTLKIRSTKLEDSAMYFCASSGGLNQPQHFGDGTRLSIL.

This sequence joins TRBV5-4 and TRBJ1-1; 7 bases fit TRBD1. CDR1 is SGHNT and CDR2 is YYREEE in the germline V gene (reference sequence). Trimming cost V 0 bases and J 5 bases; bases outside gene matches: 7. The length of the CDR3 is 15 residues. The CDR3: CASSLGPDRETEAFF. CDR3 bases: TGTGCCAGCAGCTTGGGGCCCGACAGGGAGACTGAAGCTTTCTTT.

The chain carries TRBV6-1 and TRBJ2-5, with 8 bases fitting TRBD1. The ends lost 6 bases at V and 12 bases at J; junction bases unmatched: 3. The CDR3 totals 10 residues. Germline CDR1 reads MNHNS; CDR2 reads SASEGT. The CDR3 coding sequence is TGTGCCAGCAGGGACAGGGAGGAGTACTTC. Protein product: CASRDREEYF.

The chain uses TRBV5-4 and TRBJ1-2; the D gene is possibly TRBD1 (6 bases). V lost 5 bases to trimming and J lost 5 bases, with 16 bases between them. Germline CDR1 SGHNT, CDR2 YYREEE (reference sequence). The length of the CDR3 is 14 residues. CDR3 DNA: TGTGCCAGCAGGATGGACAGTGTTTCTTATGGCTACACCTTC. Amino acid sequence: CASRMDSVSYGYTF.

The chain uses TRBV5-1 and TRBJ2-3, with TRBD1 identical over 9 bases. With 4 bases clipped from V and 4 bases from J, the junction kept 4 bases outside the gene matches. The CDR3 contains 14 residues. Germline assignment: CDR1 SGHRS and CDR2 YFSETQ. The chain's CDR3 is CASSVGQGSDTQYF. In nucleotides, the CDR3 is TGCGCCAGCAGCGTAGGACAGGGGTCAGATACGCAGTATTTT.

The V gene is TRBV2, the J gene TRBJ2-6, with TRBD2 as a possible D gene (6 bases). Germline values: CDR1 SNHLY, CDR2 FYNNEI. The CDR3 covers 14 residues. V was clipped by 4 bases and J by 2 bases, with 6 bases between them. The CDR3 sequence: CASSAGAGANVLTF. The CDR3 DNA is TGTGCCAGCAGTGCGGGGGCTGGGGCCAACGTCCTGACTTTC.

This clone was recorded only once. The chain links TRBV6-6 to TRBJ1-2; weak D call: TRBD1 (5 bases). This CDR3 has 16 amino acids. V dropped 5 bases and J dropped 4 bases, with 20 bases sitting between them. The germline V gene encodes CDR1 MNHNY and CDR2 SVGAGI (reference sequence). The CDR3 coding sequence is TGTGCCAGCAGTCCCCAGGGATCAGGTGGATTCTATGGCTACACCTTC. Its protein is CASSPQGSGGFYGYTF.

This chain links TRBV15 with TRBJ2-7, with 7 bases aligning to TRBD1. J lost 6 bases, V lost 2 bases, and 10 bases had no gene match. The germline V gene has CDR1 LNHNV and CDR2 YYDKDF (reference sequence). The CDR3 sequence is 15 residues long. CDR3 nucleotide sequence: TGTGCCACCAGCAGATCCAGACAGGGTCGGACCGAGCAGTACTTC. Residues: CATSRSRQGRTEQYF.

As to this clone: The same CDR3 is also encoded by other DNA sequences in this sample. The CDR3 bases are TGTGCCAGCAGTTACGTGGGGCAGAACACTGAAGCTTTCTTT. Translating it yields CASSYVGQNTEAFF. The chain couples TRBV6-5 to TRBJ1-1; D possibly corresponds to TRBD1 (5 bases). CDR1 and CDR2 (germline): MNHEY, SVGAGI. V was cut by 2 bases and J by 1 base, with 8 bases left in between. This CDR3 comprises 14 residues.

This clone was seen a handful of times. This CDR3 reads CAVDNNTEAFF. The CDR3 DNA is TGTGCCGTTGACAATAACACTGAAGCTTTCTTT. J is TRBJ1-1 and V is TRBV5-6; D gene uncertain. Trimming removed 10 bases from V and 2 bases from J, with 9 bases in between. Germline V gene data show CDR1 as SGHDT and CDR2 as YYEEEE. The CDR3 has 11 amino acids. Drawing the rest from reference TRBV5-6 and TRBJ1-1, the complete variable domain is DAGVTQSPTHLIKTRGQQVTLRCSPKSGHDTVSWYQQALGQGPQFIFQYYEEEERQRGNFPDRFSGHQFPNYSSELNVNALLLGDSALYLCAVDNNTEAFFGQGTRLTVV.

This rearrangement joins TRBV28 to TRBJ1-2; 9 nucleotides match TRBD1. CDR3 size: 15 residues. Germline trimming cut 5 bases from V and 4 bases from J; bases unmatched to any gene: 8. Germline values: CDR1 MDHEN, CDR2 SYDVKM. CDR3 sequence (DNA): TGTGCCAGCAGTCCCGCCGGGACAGGGTCCTATGGCTACACCTTC. This gives the protein CASSPAGTGSYGYTF.

The chain joins TRBV30 to TRBJ1-1, with D possibly TRBD1 on 5 matching bases. The germline CDR1 and CDR2 sequences are GTSNPN and SVGIG (reference sequence). With 4 bases removed from V and 10 bases from J, the gap between germline ends came to 22 bases. The CDR3 spans 14 residues. In nucleotides, the CDR3 is TGTGCCTGGACGGGGAGGGGACCCGGGGGAAGAGCTTTCTTT. Its protein product is CAWTGRGPGGRAFF. The full variable domain, in which reference TRBV30 and TRBJ1-1 provide the parts outside the CDR3, is SQTIHQWPATLVQPVGSPLSLECTVEGTSNPNLYWYRQAAGRGLQLLFYSVGIGQISSEVPQNLSASRPQDRQFILSSKKLLLSDSGFYLCAWTGRGPGGRAFFGQGTRLTVV.